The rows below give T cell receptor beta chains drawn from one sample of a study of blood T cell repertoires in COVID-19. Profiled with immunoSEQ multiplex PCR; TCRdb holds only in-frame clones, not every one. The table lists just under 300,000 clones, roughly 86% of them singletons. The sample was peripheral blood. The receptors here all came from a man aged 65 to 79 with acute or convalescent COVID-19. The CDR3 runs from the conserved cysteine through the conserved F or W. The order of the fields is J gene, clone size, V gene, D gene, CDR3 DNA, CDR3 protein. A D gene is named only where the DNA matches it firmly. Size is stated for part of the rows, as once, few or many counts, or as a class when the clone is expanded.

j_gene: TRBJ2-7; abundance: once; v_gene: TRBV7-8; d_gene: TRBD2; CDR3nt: TGTGCCAGCAGCTCTGGACTAGCGGGGTTCTACGAGCAGTACTTC; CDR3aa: CASSSGLAGFYEQYF
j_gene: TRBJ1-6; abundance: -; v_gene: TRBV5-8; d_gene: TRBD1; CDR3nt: TGTGCCAGCAGGGCCGGGACAGGGTCCCCCCTCCACTTT; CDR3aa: CASRAGTGSPLHF
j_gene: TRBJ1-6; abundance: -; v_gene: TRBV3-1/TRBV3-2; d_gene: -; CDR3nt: TGTGCCAGCAGCCCCGTCGGGGACTCCTATAATTCACCCCTCCACTTT; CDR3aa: CASSPVGDSYNSPLHF
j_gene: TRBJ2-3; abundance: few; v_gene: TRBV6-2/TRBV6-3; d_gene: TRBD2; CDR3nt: TGTGCCAGCAGCTCTGGTACCCGGCTAGCGGGCACAGATACGCAGTATTTT; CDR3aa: CASSSGTRLAGTDTQYF
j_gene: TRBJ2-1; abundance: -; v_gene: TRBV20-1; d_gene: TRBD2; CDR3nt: TGCAGTGCTAGTCCATCGCCTAGCGGGGGGGGATACAATGAGCAGTTCTTC; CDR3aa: CSASPSPSGGGYNEQFF
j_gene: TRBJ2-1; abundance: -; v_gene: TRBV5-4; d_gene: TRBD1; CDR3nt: TGTGCCAGCAGCTCCAGGACAGGGGTCACCTACAATGAGCAGTTCTTC; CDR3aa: CASSSRTGVTYNEQFF
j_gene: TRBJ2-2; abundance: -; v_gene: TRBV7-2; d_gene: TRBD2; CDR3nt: TGTGCCAGCAGCAAAAGGGGAGCTAGCGGGGGAGGGACCGGGGAGCTGTTTTTT; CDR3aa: CASSKRGASGGGTGELFF
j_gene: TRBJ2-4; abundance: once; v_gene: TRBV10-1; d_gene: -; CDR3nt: TGCGCCAGCACCTCCCCCACAGGGATCATTCTTTTAAGCAAAAACATTCAGTACTTC; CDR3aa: CASTSPTGIILLSKNIQYF
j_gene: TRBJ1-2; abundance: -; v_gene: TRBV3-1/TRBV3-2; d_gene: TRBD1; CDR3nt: TGTGCCAGCAGCCAAACTCAGGGGGCATATGGCTACACCTTC; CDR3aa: CASSQTQGAYGYTF
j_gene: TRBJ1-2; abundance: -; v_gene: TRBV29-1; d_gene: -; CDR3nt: TGCAGCGTTGAAGAGATGTTAGCTAACTATGGCTACACCTTC; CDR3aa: CSVEEMLANYGYTF
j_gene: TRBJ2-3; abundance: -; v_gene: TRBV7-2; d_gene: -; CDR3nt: TGTGCCAGCAGCTTAGTACCGGGTCCAGATACGCAGTATTTT; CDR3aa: CASSLVPGPDTQYF
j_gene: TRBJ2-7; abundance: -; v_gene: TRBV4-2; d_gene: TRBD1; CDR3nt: TGTGCCAGCAGCCGGACAGACTACCAGGGGGACGAGCAGTACTTC; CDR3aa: CASSRTDYQGDEQYF
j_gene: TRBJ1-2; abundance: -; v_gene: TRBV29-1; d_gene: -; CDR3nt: TGCAGCGTTGGAGCTGGCAGGGGAGACTATGGCTACACCTTC; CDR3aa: CSVGAGRGDYGYTF
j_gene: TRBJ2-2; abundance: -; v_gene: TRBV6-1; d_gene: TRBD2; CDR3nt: TGTGCCAGCAGTGAATGGGGAGGGTCGGCCGGGGAGCTGTTTTTT; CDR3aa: CASSEWGGSAGELFF
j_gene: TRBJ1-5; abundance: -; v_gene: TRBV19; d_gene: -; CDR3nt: TGTGCCAGTAGTATTGGGGGGGCATACCAGCCCCAGCATTTT; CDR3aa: CASSIGGAYQPQHF
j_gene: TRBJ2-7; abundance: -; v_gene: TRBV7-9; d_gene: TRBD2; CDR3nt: TGTGCCAGCAGCTTAGCGGGAGGGCCCGGTGAGGGCGAGCAGTACTTC; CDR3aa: CASSLAGGPGEGEQYF
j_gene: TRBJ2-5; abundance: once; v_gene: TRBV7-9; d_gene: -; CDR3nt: TGTGCCAGCAGCAAGACAGGATCGGAGACCCAGTACTTC; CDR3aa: CASSKTGSETQYF
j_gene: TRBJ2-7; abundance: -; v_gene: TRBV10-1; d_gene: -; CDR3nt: TGCGCCAGCAGTGAGCGGGTTTCCCACGAGCAGTACTTC; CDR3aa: CASSERVSHEQYF
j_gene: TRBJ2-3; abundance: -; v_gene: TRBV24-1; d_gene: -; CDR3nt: TGTGCCACCAGTGATTTAGCGGACGGCACAGATACGCAGTATTTT; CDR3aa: CATSDLADGTDTQYF
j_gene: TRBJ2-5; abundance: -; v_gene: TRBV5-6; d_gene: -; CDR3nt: TGTGCCAGCAGCTTGGGAATGAGGGTTGAGACCCAGTACTTC; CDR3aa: CASSLGMRVETQYF
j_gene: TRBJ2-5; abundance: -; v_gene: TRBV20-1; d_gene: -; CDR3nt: TGCAGTGCTAGAGCTCAAGAGACCCAGTACTTC; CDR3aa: CSARAQETQYF
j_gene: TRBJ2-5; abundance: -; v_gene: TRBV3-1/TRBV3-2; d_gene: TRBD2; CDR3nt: TGTGCCAGCAGCAAAAGAGGACTAGCGGGAGGGGAGACCCAGTACTTC; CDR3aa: CASSKRGLAGGETQYF
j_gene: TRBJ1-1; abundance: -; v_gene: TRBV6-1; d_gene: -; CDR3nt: TGTGCCAGCAGTGAGTGGCAGGGGAACACTGAAGCTTTCTTT; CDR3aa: CASSEWQGNTEAFF
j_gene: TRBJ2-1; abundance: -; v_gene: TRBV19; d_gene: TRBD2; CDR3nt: TGTGCCAGTAGTATGTATCGAACTAGCGGGGTGAGTGAGCAGTTCTTC; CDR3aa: CASSMYRTSGVSEQFF